This record covers a single T cell receptor beta chain. No antigen is known for it. The protocol was immunoSEQ multiplex PCR, while the TCRdb copy is restricted to in-frame clones and leaves out a portion. The repertoire includes roughly 62,000 clones, just under 95% of them detected once, and roughly 2.4% sits in the top ten. This sample was taken from a study of cytomegalovirus exposure and HLA in healthy donors. The CDR3 runs 14 residues. CDR1 is SNHLY and CDR2 is FYNNEI in the germline V gene. J was trimmed by 7 bases and V by 5 bases; bases with no gene match: 8. Whole-study findings and limits: Cytomegalovirus status, reportedly, was diagnosed with high specificity and sensitivity by the classifier. The TCR clusters that emerged in the first cohort tended, a later analysis found, to co-occur in the approximately 130 validation repertoires. The study listed approximately 160 cytomegalovirus-associated TCR beta chains.

The specimen sequenced was PBMCs. This sequence joins TRBV2 and TRBJ1-2; 9 nucleotides agree with TRBD1. The TCR originated in a man between 18 and 29 years old in good health and CMV-seronegative. As DNA, the CDR3 is TGTGCCAGCAGTCCTTGGACAGGGGAACGTGGCTACACCTTC. Its protein is CASSPWTGERGYTF.